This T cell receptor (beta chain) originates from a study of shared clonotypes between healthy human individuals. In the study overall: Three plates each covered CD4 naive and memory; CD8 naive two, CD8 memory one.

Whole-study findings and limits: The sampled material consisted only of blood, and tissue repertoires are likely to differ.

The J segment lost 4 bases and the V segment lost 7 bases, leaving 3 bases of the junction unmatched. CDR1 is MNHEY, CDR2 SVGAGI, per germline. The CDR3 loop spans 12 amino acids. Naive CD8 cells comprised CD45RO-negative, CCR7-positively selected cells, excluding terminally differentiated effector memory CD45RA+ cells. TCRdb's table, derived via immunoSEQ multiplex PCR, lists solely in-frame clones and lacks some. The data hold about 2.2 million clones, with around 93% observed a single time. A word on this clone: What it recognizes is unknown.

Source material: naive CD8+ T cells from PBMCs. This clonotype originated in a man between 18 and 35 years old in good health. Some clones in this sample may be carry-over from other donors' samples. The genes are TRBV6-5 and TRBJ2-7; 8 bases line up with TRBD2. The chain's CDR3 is CASTAGGYEQYF. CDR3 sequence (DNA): TGTGCCAGCACTGCGGGGGGTTACGAGCAGTACTTC.